These T cell receptor beta chains were read from a single sample in a study of blood T cell repertoires in COVID-19. Repertoires were generated with immunoSEQ multiplex PCR, while TCRdb's copy carries only in-frame clones and drops some. The table includes roughly 40,000 clones, around 84% detected once. Sequenced sample: peripheral blood. Receptors originate from a man in his 70s with acute or convalescent COVID-19. The CDR3 runs from the conserved cysteine through the conserved F or W. The D gene is left open where the match is weak. Clone size is stated in some rows and not others, as once, few, many or a class when expanded.

abundance | j_gene | v_gene | d_gene | CDR3nt | CDR3aa
. | TRBJ1-3 | TRBV6-1 | . | TGTGCCAGCAGTGAAGGGGCCCGCTCTGGAAACACCATATATTTT | CASSEGARSGNTIYF
. | TRBJ2-1 | TRBV6-1 | TRBD2 | TGTGCCAGCAGTGAAACTAGCGGGAGCTGGAATGAGCAGTTCTTC | CASSETSGSWNEQFF
. | TRBJ1-4 | TRBV7-2 | TRBD1 | TGTGCCAGCAGCACGACAGGGATAAATGAAAAACTGTTTTTT | CASSTTGINEKLFF
. | TRBJ2-2 | TRBV11-2 | . | TGTGCCAGCAGCCCTCGACGGGAATGGGGCACCGGGGAGCTGTTTTTT | CASSPRREWGTGELFF
. | TRBJ1-6 | TRBV25-1 | TRBD1 | TGTGCCAGCAGTGGTGGACAGGTCGCGAATTCACCCCTCCACTTT | CASSGGQVANSPLHF
. | TRBJ1-1 | TRBV12-5 | TRBD1 | TGTGCTAGTGGCCCGACGGGACAGCCGAGAGGGACTGAAGCTTTCTTT | CASGPTGQPRGTEAFF
. | TRBJ1-1 | TRBV7-2 | . | TGTGCCAGCAGCTTAGCGGGGGCAGGGCTGACTGAAGCTTTCTTT | CASSLAGAGLTEAFF
. | TRBJ2-2 | TRBV7-2 | . | TGTGCCAGCAGCTTAGGTCTGTTTAACACCGGGGAGCTGTTTTTT | CASSLGLFNTGELFF
. | TRBJ2-5 | TRBV19 | TRBD1 | TGTGCCAGTAGGGCAGGGGGTAAGGAGACCCAGTACTTC | CASRAGGKETQYF
. | TRBJ2-2 | TRBV5-1 | . | TGCGCCAGCAGCTTGAACGTCTGGGGGCAGGGCACCGGGGAGCTGTTTTTT | CASSLNVWGQGTGELFF
. | TRBJ2-6 | TRBV9 | . | TGTGCCAGCAGCGTGGGGCAAGGTGGGGCCAACGTCCTGACTTTC | CASSVGQGGANVLTF
. | TRBJ1-6 | TRBV11-3 | . | TGTGCCAGCAGCTTAGGCAGGCCTGGCTCACCCCTCCACTTT | CASSLGRPGSPLHF
few | TRBJ1-1 | TRBV19 | TRBD1 | TGTGCCAGTAGAGGGGCAGGGGGAGAGGCGAGGACTGAAGCTTTCTTT | CASRGAGGEARTEAFF
. | TRBJ1-1 | TRBV3-1/TRBV3-2 | . | TGTGCCAGCAGCCAAGATAGGTTCGGAGTGAACACTGAAGCTTTCTTT | CASSQDRFGVNTEAFF
. | TRBJ2-5 | TRBV12-3/TRBV12-4 | . | TGTGCCAGCAGTTGGAGCGGCCAAGAGACCCAGTACTTC | CASSWSGQETQYF
. | TRBJ1-2 | TRBV6-2/TRBV6-3 | . | TGTGCCAGCAGTTACGGACACCTTAACTATGGCTACACCTTC | CASSYGHLNYGYTF
once | TRBJ1-4 | TRBV4-3 | TRBD1 | TGCGCCAGCAGCCCAGGGACAGAAGCAACTAATGAAAAACTGTTTTTT | CASSPGTEATNEKLFF
. | TRBJ1-6 | TRBV28 | . | TGTGCCAGCGGCTATTCACCCCTCCACTTT | CASGYSPLHF
. | TRBJ2-3 | TRBV11-3 | . | TGTGCCAGCAGCCGTCGGTCAGATACGCAGTATTTT | CASSRRSDTQYF
. | TRBJ1-2 | TRBV6-2/TRBV6-3 | TRBD1 | TGTGCCAGCAGTAACGACAGGGACCAAGCTAACTATGGCTACACCTTC | CASSNDRDQANYGYTF
. | TRBJ2-7 | TRBV3-1/TRBV3-2 | . | TGTGCCAGCAGCCAAGGGTTCCCGGACTTCTACGAGCAGTACTTC | CASSQGFPDFYEQYF
few | TRBJ1-1 | TRBV11-3 | . | TGTGCCAGCAGCCAAAACAGGGTTACTGAAGCTTTCTTT | CASSQNRVTEAFF
few | TRBJ1-1 | TRBV6-6 | . | TGTGCCAGCAGCGCAACAACTGAAGCTTTCTTT | CASSATTEAFF
. | TRBJ1-4 | TRBV11-2 | . | TGTGCCAGCAGCCGTAGTATTAATGAAAAACTGTTTTTT | CASSRSINEKLFF
. | TRBJ1-1 | TRBV6-2/TRBV6-3 | TRBD1 | TGTGCCAGCAGTTACCCCCGGGACAGGTTGGAGAAGAACACTGAAGCTTTCTTT | CASSYPRDRLEKNTEAFF
. | TRBJ1-2 | TRBV3-1/TRBV3-2 | TRBD1 | TGTGCCAGCAGCCAGGCCGACAGGGGTCGTAGCGGTGGCTACACCTTC | CASSQADRGRSGGYTF
. | TRBJ2-2 | TRBV5-1 | . | TGCGCCAGCAGCTCAGGACAGACAATCACCGGGGAGCTGTTTTTT | CASSSGQTITGELFF
. | TRBJ2-3 | TRBV5-1 | . | TGCGCCAGCAGCTCCCAGGCTTACACAGATACGCAGTATTTT | CASSSQAYTDTQYF
few | TRBJ2-7 | TRBV28 | TRBD2 | TGTGCCACTACGACCGGGACTAGCGGTTACGAGCAGTACTTC | CATTTGTSGYEQYF
. | TRBJ2-5 | TRBV30 | . | TGTGCCTGGAGTGTATCGGGTGAGACCCAGTACTTC | CAWSVSGETQYF
. | TRBJ1-6 | TRBV7-9 | . | TGTGCCAGCAGCTTAGCGAGGGGGGGGAATTCACCCCTCCACTTT | CASSLARGGNSPLHF
. | TRBJ1-4 | TRBV11-2 | . | TGTGCCAGCAGCTTAGGCACTTTGACTAATGAAAAACTGTTTTTT | CASSLGTLTNEKLFF
. | TRBJ1-5 | TRBV19 | . | TGTGCCAGTAAAAGGGCAGGGCGTGATCAGCCCCAGCATTTT | CASKRAGRDQPQHF
many | TRBJ2-7 | TRBV29-1 | TRBD1 | TGCAGCGTTGTGGACAGGGGATACGAGCAGTACTTC | CSVVDRGYEQYF
. | TRBJ2-2 | TRBV3-1/TRBV3-2 | . | TGTGCCAGCAGCCAAAGGGGATCTTCCACCGGGGAGCTGTTTTTT | CASSQRGSSTGELFF
. | TRBJ1-2 | TRBV6-5 | . | TGTGCCAGCACCCTTAGTGGGCACTATGGCTACACCTTC | CASTLSGHYGYTF
. | TRBJ2-5 | TRBV12-3/TRBV12-4 | TRBD1 | TGTGCCAGCAGCCGACAGGGCCGAGAGACCCAGTACTTC | CASSRQGRETQYF
. | TRBJ2-3 | TRBV4-1 | . | TGCGCCAGCAGCCAAGATAGGAGGGGCCTCCTCACAGATACGCAGTATTTT | CASSQDRRGLLTDTQYF
. | TRBJ2-1 | TRBV2 | TRBD2 | TGTGCCAGCAGTGAAAGTAGCGGGAGGGCCTCTGAGCAGTTCTTC | CASSESSGRASEQFF
. | TRBJ2-2 | TRBV5-4 | TRBD2 | TGTGCCAGCAGCTCACTTACGGGAGGGGGCGGGGAGCTGTTTTTT | CASSSLTGGGGELFF